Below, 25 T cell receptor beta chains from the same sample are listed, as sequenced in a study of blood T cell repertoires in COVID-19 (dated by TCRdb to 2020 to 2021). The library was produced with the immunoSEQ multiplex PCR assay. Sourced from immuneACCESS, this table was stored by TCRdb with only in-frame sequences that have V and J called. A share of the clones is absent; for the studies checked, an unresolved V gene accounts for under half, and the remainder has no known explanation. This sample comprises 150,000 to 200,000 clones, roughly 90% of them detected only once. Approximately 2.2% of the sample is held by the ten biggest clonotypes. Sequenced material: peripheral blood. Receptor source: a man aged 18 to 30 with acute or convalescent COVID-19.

The CDR3 nucleotides read TGTGCCAGCAGTGAAATGGGCCACGAGCAGTACTTC. This translates into CASSEMGHEQYF. The rearrangement joins TRBV2 to TRBJ2-7; no definite D call. V lost 2 bases and J lost 5, with 7 bases in between. CDR1 SNHLY and CDR2 FYNNEI come from the germline V gene. CDR3 length: 12 residues.

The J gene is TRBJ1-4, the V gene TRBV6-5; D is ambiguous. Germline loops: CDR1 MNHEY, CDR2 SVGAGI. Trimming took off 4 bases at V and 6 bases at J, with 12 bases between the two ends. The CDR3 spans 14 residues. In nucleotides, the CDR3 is TGTGCCAGCAGTTCTGACGGGAGCTATGAAAAACTGTTTTTT. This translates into CASSSDGSYEKLFF.

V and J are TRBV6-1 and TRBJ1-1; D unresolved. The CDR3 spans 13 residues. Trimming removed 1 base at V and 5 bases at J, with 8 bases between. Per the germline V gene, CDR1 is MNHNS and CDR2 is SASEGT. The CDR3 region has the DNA TGTGCCAGCAGTGAAGGGAGACTAACTGAAGCTTTCTTT. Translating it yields CASSEGRLTEAFF.

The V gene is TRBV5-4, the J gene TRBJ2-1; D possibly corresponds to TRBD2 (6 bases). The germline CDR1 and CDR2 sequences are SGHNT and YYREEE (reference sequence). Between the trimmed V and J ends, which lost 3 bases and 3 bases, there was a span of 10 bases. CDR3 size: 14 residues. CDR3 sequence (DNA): TGTGCCAGCAGCTCAGCCGGGGGCTACAATGAGCAGTTCTTC. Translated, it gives CASSSAGGYNEQFF.

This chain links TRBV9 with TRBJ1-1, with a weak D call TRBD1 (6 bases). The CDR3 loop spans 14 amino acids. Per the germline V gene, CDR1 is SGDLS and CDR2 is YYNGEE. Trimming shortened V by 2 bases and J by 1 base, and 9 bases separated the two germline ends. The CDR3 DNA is TGTGCCAGCAGCGTCCAGGGGAGGAACACTGAAGCTTTCTTT. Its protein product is CASSVQGRNTEAFF.

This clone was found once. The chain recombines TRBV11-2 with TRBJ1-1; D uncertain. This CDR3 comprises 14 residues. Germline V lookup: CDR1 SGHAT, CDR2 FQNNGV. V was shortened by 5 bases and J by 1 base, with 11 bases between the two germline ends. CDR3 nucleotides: TGTGCCAGCAGCCCGCTAACTCCGAACACTGAAGCTTTCTTT. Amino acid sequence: CASSPLTPNTEAFF.

CDR3 in DNA: TGTGCCAGCAGCTTTCTATCAGGAAACACCATATATTTT. It codes for CASSFLSGNTIYF. The chain joins TRBV7-8 to TRBJ1-3; no clear D gene. The CDR3 sequence is 13 residues long. Germline CDR1 SGHVS, CDR2 FQNEAQ. V was clipped by 3 bases and J by 4 bases, with 7 bases between them.

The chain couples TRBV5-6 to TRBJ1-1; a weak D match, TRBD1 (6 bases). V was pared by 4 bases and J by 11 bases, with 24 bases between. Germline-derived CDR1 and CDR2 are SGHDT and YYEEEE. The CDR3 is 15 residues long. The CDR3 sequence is CASSPRDRLLTGAFF. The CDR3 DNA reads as TGTGCCAGCAGCCCCCGAGACAGGTTACTTACGGGTGCTTTCTTT.

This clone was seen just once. CDR3 coding DNA: TGCGCCAGCAGTGAGAGTCTGGGCTCGCACGAGCAGTACTTC. Translating gives CASSESLGSHEQYF. The chain links TRBV10-1 to TRBJ2-7; D is unclear. V was clipped by 2 bases and J by 5 bases, with 13 bases between them. The CDR3 extends over 14 amino acids. CDR1 WNHNN and CDR2 SYGVQD come from the germline V gene (reference sequence).

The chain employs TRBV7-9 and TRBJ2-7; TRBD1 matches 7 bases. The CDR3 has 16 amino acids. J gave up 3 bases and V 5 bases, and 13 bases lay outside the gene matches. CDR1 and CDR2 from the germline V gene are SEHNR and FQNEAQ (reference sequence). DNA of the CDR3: TGTGCCAGCAGCGAGCGAAAGACAGGGAATCACTACGAGCAGTACTTC. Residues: CASSERKTGNHYEQYF.

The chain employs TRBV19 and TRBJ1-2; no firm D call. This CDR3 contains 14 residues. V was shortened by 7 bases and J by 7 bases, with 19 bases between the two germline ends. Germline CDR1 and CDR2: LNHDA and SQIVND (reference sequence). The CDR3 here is CASTPDARSGGYTF. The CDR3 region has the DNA TGTGCCAGTACCCCCGATGCGAGGTCGGGTGGCTACACCTTC.

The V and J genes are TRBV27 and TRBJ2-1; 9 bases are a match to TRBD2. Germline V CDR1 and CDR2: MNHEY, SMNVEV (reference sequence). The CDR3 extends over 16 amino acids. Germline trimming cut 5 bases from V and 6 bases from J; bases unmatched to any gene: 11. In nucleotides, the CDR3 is TGTGCCAGCAGTGCTCCGGGACTAGCCCAATTCAATGAGCAGTTCTTC. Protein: CASSAPGLAQFNEQFF.

CDR3 bases: TGTGCCAGCAGTCATCCACCACAGGGAGGGAATGAGCAGTTCTTC. The encoded protein is CASSHPPQGGNEQFF. The chain recombines TRBV6-2 or TRBV6-3 with TRBJ2-1; TRBD2 might be the D (7 bases). With 5 bases removed from V and 7 bases from J, the gap between germline ends came to 18 bases. In germline, CDR1 is MNHEY, CDR2 SVGEGT. The length of the CDR3 is 15 residues.

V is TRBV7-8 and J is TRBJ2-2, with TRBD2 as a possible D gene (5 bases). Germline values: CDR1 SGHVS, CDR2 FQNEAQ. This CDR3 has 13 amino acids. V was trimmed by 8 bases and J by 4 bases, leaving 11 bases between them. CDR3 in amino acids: CASRQAATGELFF. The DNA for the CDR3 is TGTGCCAGCCGCCAAGCGGCCACCGGGGAGCTGTTTTTT.

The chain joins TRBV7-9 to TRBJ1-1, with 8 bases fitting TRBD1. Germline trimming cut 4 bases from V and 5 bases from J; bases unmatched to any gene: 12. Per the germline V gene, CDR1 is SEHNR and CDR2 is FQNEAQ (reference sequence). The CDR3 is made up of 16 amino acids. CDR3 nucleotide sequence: TGTGCCAGCAGCTCAGAGCTATTAACAGGGGGAACTGAAGCTTTCTTT. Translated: CASSSELLTGGTEAFF. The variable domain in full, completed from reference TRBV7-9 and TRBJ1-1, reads DTGVSQNPRHKITKRGQNVTFRCDPISEHNRLYWYRQTLGQGPEFLTYFQNEAQLEKSRLLSDRFSAERPKGSFSTLEIQRTEQGDSAMYLCASSSELLTGGTEAFFGQGTRLTVV.

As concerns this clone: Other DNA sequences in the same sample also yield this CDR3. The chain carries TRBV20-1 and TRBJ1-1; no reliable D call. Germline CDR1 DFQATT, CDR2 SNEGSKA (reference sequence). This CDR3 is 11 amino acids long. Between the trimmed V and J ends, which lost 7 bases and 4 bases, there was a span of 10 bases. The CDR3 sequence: CSVGRGTEAFF. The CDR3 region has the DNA TGCAGTGTCGGACGGGGCACTGAAGCTTTCTTT.

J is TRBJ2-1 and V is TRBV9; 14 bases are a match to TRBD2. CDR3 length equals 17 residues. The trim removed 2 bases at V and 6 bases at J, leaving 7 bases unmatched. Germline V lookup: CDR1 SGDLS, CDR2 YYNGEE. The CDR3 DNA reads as TGTGCCAGCAGCGTCCCTTCGGGACTAGCGGGGGTCAATGAGCAGTTCTTC. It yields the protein CASSVPSGLAGVNEQFF.

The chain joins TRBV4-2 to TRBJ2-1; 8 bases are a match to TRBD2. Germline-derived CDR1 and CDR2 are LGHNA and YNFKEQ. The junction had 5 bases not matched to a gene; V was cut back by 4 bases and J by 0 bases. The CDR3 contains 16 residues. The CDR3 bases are TGTGCCAGCAGCCCGCGCGGGGGGAGCTCCTACAATGAGCAGTTCTTC. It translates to CASSPRGGSSYNEQFF.

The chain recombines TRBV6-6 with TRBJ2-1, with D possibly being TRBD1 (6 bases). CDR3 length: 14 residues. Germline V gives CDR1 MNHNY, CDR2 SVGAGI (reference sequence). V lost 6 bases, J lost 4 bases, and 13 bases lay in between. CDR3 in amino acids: CASSYEDRYNEQFF. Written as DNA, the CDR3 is TGTGCCAGCAGCTACGAGGACAGATACAATGAGCAGTTCTTC.

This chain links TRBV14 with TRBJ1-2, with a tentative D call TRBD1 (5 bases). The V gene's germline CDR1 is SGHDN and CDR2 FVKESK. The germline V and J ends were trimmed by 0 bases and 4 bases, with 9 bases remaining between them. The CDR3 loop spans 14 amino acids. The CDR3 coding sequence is TGTGCCAGCAGCCAAGATACAGGAGCCTATGGCTACACCTTC. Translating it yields CASSQDTGAYGYTF.

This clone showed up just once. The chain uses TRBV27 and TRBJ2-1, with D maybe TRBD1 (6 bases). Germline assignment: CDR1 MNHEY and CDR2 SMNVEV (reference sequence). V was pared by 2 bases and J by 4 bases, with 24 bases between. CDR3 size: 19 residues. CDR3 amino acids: CASSLNLLTGQAPYNEQFF. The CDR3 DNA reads TGTGCCAGCAGTTTAAATCTTTTAACGGGACAAGCGCCTTACAATGAGCAGTTCTTC.

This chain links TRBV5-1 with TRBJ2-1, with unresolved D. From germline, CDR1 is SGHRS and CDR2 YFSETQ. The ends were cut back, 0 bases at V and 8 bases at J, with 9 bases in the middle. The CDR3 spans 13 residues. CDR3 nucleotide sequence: TGCGCCAGCAGCTTGGACGATAACTATGAGCAGTTCTTC. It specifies CASSLDDNYEQFF.

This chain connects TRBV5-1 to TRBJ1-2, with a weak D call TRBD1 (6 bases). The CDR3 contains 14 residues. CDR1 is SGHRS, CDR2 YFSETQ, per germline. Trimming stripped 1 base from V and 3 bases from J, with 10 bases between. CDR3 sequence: CASSLPRQDYGYTF. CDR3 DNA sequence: TGCGCCAGCAGCTTGCCCAGACAGGACTATGGCTACACCTTC.

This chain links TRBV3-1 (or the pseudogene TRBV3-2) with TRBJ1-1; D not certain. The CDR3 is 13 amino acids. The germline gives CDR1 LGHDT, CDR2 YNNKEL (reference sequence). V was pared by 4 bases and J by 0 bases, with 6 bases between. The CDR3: CASSRTMNTEAFF. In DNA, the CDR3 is TGTGCCAGCAGCCGAACTATGAACACTGAAGCTTTCTTT.

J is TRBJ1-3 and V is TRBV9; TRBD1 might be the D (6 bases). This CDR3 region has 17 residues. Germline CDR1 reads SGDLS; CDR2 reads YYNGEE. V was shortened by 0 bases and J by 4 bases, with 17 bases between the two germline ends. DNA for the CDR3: TGTGCCAGCAGCGTAGCCCCCACCGGGACATCAGGAAACACCATATATTTT. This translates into CASSVAPTGTSGNTIYF.